The 18 T cell receptor beta chains in this list originate from one sample, sequenced in a study of control samples from healthy donors and cancer patients. Clones were sequenced by immunoSEQ multiplex PCR, and TCRdb holds only the in-frame ones, with some missing. The sample contains approximately 52,000 clones, approximately 95% of which appear only once. The sequencing sample was made of blood. Every receptor here comes from a young woman in good health.

The rearrangement links TRBV6-2 or TRBV6-3 to TRBJ2-1; 9 nucleotides agree with TRBD2. Germline assignment: CDR1 MNHEY and CDR2 SVGEGT. Losses at the gene ends were 6 bases for V and 8 bases for J; bases not matched to a gene: 8. CDR3 length: 14 residues. DNA of the CDR3: TGTGCCAGCAGCCAGGGACTAGCCTCCGATGAGCAGTTCTTC. Amino acid sequence: CASSQGLASDEQFF.

The chain joins TRBV4-3 to TRBJ2-1; 16 bases agree with TRBD2. The ends lost 2 bases at V and 9 bases at J; junction bases unmatched: 7. The CDR3 consists of 17 residues. CDR1 and CDR2 (germline): LGHNA, YSLEER. The CDR3 DNA reads TGCGCCAGCAGCCAACGGGGACTAGCGGGGGGGCTTGGTGAGCAGTTCTTC. This translates into CASSQRGLAGGLGEQFF.

J is TRBJ2-3 and V is TRBV11-2; D could derive from TRBD1 or TRBD2 (7 bases each). The CDR3 has 16 residues. The germline V and J ends were trimmed by 5 bases and 8 bases, with 23 bases remaining between them. From germline, CDR1 is SGHAT and CDR2 FQNNGV. The CDR3: CASSATGTAGFGTQYF. In DNA form, the CDR3 reads TGTGCCAGCAGCGCTACCGGGACAGCGGGATTCGGTACGCAGTATTTT.

The V and J genes are TRBV5-1 and TRBJ1-2; D not certain. From germline, CDR1 is SGHRS and CDR2 YFSETQ. The V and J ends lost 4 bases and 8 bases respectively, with 12 bases between them. CDR3 length: 12 amino acids. The CDR3: CASSREAGGYTF. CDR3 nucleotides: TGCGCCAGCAGCAGGGAAGCGGGGGGCTACACCTTC.

The chain links TRBV4-2 to TRBJ1-1, with TRBD1 matching 10 bases. V trimming: 2 bases; J trimming: 4 bases; junction bases outside the gene matches: 4. The CDR3 is 15 residues long. CDR1 is LGHNA and CDR2 is YNFKEQ in the germline V gene. CDR3 protein: CASSQIRTGGTEAFF. As DNA, the CDR3 is TGTGCCAGCAGCCAAATCAGGACAGGGGGCACTGAAGCTTTCTTT.

The sample holds one count of this clone. V and J are TRBV2 and TRBJ2-7; D possibly uses TRBD1 or TRBD2 (5 bases each). Germline loops: CDR1 SNHLY, CDR2 FYNNEI. The CDR3 consists of 13 residues. Trimming removed 6 bases at V and 3 bases at J, with 12 bases between. CDR3 DNA: TGTGCCAGCAGGGACACCGGGGTCTACGAGCAGTACTTC. Translating it yields CASRDTGVYEQYF.

The rearrangement uses TRBV6-4 and TRBJ2-3; D is unclear. CDR1 MRHNA and CDR2 SNTAGT come from the germline V gene. This CDR3 region has 13 residues. Trimming shortened V by 3 bases and J by 4 bases, and 8 bases separated the two germline ends. CDR3 nucleotides: TGTGCCAGCAGTGAGAGCGAGGCAGATACGCAGTATTTT. Translated: CASSESEADTQYF.

The genes are TRBV18 and TRBJ1-6, with a tentative D call TRBD1 (5 bases). V lost 0 bases to trimming and J lost 0 bases, with 15 bases between them. Germline loops: CDR1 KGHSH, CDR2 LQKENI. The CDR3 has 19 amino acids. The CDR3 DNA is TGTGCCAGCTCACCACCGGGGGTTCCCAGGAACTCCTATAATTCACCCCTCCACTTT. Protein sequence: CASSPPGVPRNSYNSPLHF. Together with reference TRBV18 and TRBJ1-6, the CDR3 gives the full variable domain: NAGVMQNPRHLVRRRGQEARLRCSPMKGHSHVYWYRQLPEEGLKFMVYLQKENIIDESGMPKERFSAEFPKEGPSILRIQQVVRGDSAAYFCASSPPGVPRNSYNSPLHFGNGTRLTVT.

The chain couples TRBV27 to TRBJ1-2; TRBD1 might be the D (5 bases). Trimming cost V 3 bases and J 2 bases, with 10 bases left between them. Germline loops: CDR1 MNHEY, CDR2 SMNVEV (reference sequence). CDR3 length: 14 residues. The CDR3 nucleotides are TGTGCCAGCAGTTTGGCTAGGGGAAACTATGGCTACACCTTC. The encoded protein is CASSLARGNYGYTF.

The V call is TRBV7-9, the J call TRBJ1-1; D perhaps matches TRBD1 (5 bases). Trimming stripped 2 bases from V and 6 bases from J, with 13 bases between. Germline V lookup: CDR1 SEHNR, CDR2 FQNEAQ (reference sequence). The CDR3 is made up of 14 amino acids. CDR3 in amino acids: CASSLISGTAEAFF. CDR3 coding DNA: TGTGCCAGCAGCTTAATCTCAGGGACCGCTGAAGCTTTCTTT. The full variable domain, its missing parts supplied by reference TRBV7-9 and TRBJ1-1, is DTGVSQNPRHKITKRGQNVTFRCDPISEHNRLYWYRQTLGQGPEFLTYFQNEAQLEKSRLLSDRFSAERPKGSFSTLEIQRTEQGDSAMYLCASSLISGTAEAFFGQGTRLTVV.

This chain joins TRBV2 and TRBJ1-5; a possible D gene is TRBD1 (6 bases). The CDR3 length is 19 residues. V was clipped by 3 bases and J by 4 bases, with 25 bases between them. The V gene's germline CDR1 is SNHLY and CDR2 FYNNEI. CDR3 amino acids: CASSDRIEGDPKPNQPQHF. The CDR3 DNA reads as TGTGCCAGCAGTGATCGGATCGAGGGGGACCCTAAACCAAATCAGCCCCAGCATTTT.

The rearrangement uses TRBV6-4 and TRBJ2-5; D gene unclear. V lost 3 bases to trimming and J lost 1 base, with 12 bases between them. The V gene's germline CDR1 is MRHNA and CDR2 SNTAGT. This CDR3 has 15 amino acids. As DNA, the CDR3 is TGTGCCAGCAGTGAGAAGGCAGGCTCCCAAGAGACCCAGTACTTC. Protein: CASSEKAGSQETQYF.

This chain links TRBV7-9 with TRBJ1-1, with TRBD1 identical over 7 bases. Unmatched junction bases numbered 5, after V lost 3 bases and J lost 4 bases. This CDR3 comprises 14 residues. Germline CDR1 reads SEHNR; CDR2 reads FQNEAQ (reference sequence). The CDR3 reads CASSLQGGATEAFF. In DNA form, the CDR3 reads TGTGCCAGCAGCTTGCAGGGGGGTGCCACTGAAGCTTTCTTT.

The chain links TRBV29-1 to TRBJ1-2; D gene ambiguous. CDR3 size: 12 residues. Germline V CDR1 and CDR2: SQVTM, ANQGSEA. With 3 bases removed from V and 8 bases from J, the gap between germline ends came to 13 bases. The CDR3 coding sequence is TGCAGCGTTGACTCGCAGGAGAGGGGCTACACCTTC. As protein: CSVDSQERGYTF.

The gene calls are TRBV21-1 and TRBJ2-1; the listed D gene, TRBD2, was not tested against the DNA. TRBV21-1 is a documented pseudogene. CDR3 size: 15 residues. The chain's CDR3 is CASRRSASGGYEQFF. The CDR3 DNA reads as TGTGCCAGCAGACGGTCGGCTAGCGGGGGTTATGAGCAGTTCTTC.

The chain has TRBV7-8 and TRBJ2-7; 8 nucleotides align to TRBD1. The CDR3 runs to 14 residues. The junction had 8 bases not matched to a gene; V was cut back by 5 bases and J by 5 bases. CDR1 is SGHVS, CDR2 FQNEAQ, per germline. CDR3 nucleotide sequence: TGTGCCAGCAGCCGAGACAGGGGTTACCACGAGCAGTACTTC. It translates to CASSRDRGYHEQYF.

The V gene is TRBV3-1 (or the pseudogene TRBV3-2), the J gene TRBJ2-7, with D perhaps TRBD1 (7 bases). Germline assignment: CDR1 LGHDT and CDR2 YNNKEL (reference sequence). Trimming took off 2 bases at V and 0 bases at J, with 17 bases between the two ends. CDR3 length equals 17 residues. The CDR3 DNA is TGTGCCAGCAGCCAAATCGGCGGGACAGTGAGCTCCTACGAGCAGTACTTC. Amino acids: CASSQIGGTVSSYEQYF.

This rearrangement joins TRBV28 to TRBJ1-2; 10 bases are shared with TRBD1. J was trimmed by 3 bases and V by 5 bases; bases with no gene match: 6. The CDR3 sequence is 15 residues long. From germline, CDR1 is MDHEN and CDR2 SYDVKM. The CDR3 DNA is TGTGCCAGCAGTGGGGACAGGGGAGATCACTATGGCTACACCTTC. Translating gives CASSGDRGDHYGYTF.